This T cell receptor (beta chain) derives from a study of shared clonotypes between healthy human individuals. This clone was found a few times. Per germline, CDR1 DFQATT and CDR2 SNEGSKA (reference sequence). Germline trimming cut 6 bases from V and 8 bases from J; bases unmatched to any gene: 6. This CDR3 contains 11 residues. Some clones are missing from TCRdb's copy, which holds only in-frame ones; the method was immunoSEQ multiplex PCR. The repertoire consists of about a million clones, with about 80% occurring once and the leading ten covering roughly 0.9%. The TCR was taken from a man between 18 and 35 years old in good health. Some clones in this sample may be carry-over from other donors' samples. The sequencing sample was made of memory CD4+ T cells from PBMCs. Noted subset: CD45RA-negative fraction. The J gene is TRBJ1-2, the V gene TRBV20-1, with 7 bases fitting TRBD1. The CDR3 nucleotides read TGCAGTGCGTATAACAGGGGCGGCTACACCTTC. Amino acid sequence: CSAYNRGGYTF.